Here is one TCR beta chain with its context. The CDR3 runs 15 residues. With V trimmed by 6 bases and J by 1 base, 7 bases remained unmatched. CDR1 and CDR2 from the germline V gene are SNHLY and FYNNEI. This record belongs to a study of blood T cell repertoires in COVID-19. Looking at the study overall: Collection of acute and convalescent COVID-19 samples took place in the United States, Italy and Spain.

As handled by the study authors: Amplification of reference gene primers was used by the study to estimate nucleated cell counts. Data came from immunoSEQ multiplex PCR; TCRdb stores just in-frame clones and leaves some out. That table furnishes V, J and clone size, whereas the DNA furnished D and trimming. The sample lists 290,000 or so clones, around 91% seen once, with about 4.5% in the top ten. The rearrangement uses TRBV2 and TRBJ1-1, with TRBD1 matching over 8 bases. This clonotype originated in a woman under 30 with acute COVID-19. Material for sequencing was PBMCs or T cells enriched from blood (not recorded which). This CDR3 is CASRGVRGRNTEAFF. CDR3 nucleotides: TGTGCCAGCAGGGGAGTCAGGGGGCGGAACACTGAAGCTTTCTTT.